This entry describes one T cell receptor beta chain. The V gene's germline CDR1 is MNHEY and CDR2 SVGAGI. The CDR3 extends over 14 amino acids. With 6 bases clipped from V and 4 bases from J, the junction kept 4 bases outside the gene matches. These data belong to a study of blood T cell repertoires in COVID-19. For the study at large: Sample material is recorded as cDNA or gDNA derived from T cells, B-cell-depleted T cells, or PBMCs.

Generated by immunoSEQ multiplex PCR, the TCRdb table keeps only in-frame clones and is missing some. The table lists roughly 340,000 clones, 80% to 90% of them singletons. The receptor's source is a man younger than 35 who had recovered from COVID-19. Sequenced material: PBMCs or T cells enriched from blood (not recorded which). The chain combines TRBV6-5 with TRBJ2-1, with 9 bases identical to TRBD1. CDR3 nucleotides: TGTGCCAGCAGCCGCGGGACAGGGTACAATGAGCAGTTCTTC. It yields the protein CASSRGTGYNEQFF.